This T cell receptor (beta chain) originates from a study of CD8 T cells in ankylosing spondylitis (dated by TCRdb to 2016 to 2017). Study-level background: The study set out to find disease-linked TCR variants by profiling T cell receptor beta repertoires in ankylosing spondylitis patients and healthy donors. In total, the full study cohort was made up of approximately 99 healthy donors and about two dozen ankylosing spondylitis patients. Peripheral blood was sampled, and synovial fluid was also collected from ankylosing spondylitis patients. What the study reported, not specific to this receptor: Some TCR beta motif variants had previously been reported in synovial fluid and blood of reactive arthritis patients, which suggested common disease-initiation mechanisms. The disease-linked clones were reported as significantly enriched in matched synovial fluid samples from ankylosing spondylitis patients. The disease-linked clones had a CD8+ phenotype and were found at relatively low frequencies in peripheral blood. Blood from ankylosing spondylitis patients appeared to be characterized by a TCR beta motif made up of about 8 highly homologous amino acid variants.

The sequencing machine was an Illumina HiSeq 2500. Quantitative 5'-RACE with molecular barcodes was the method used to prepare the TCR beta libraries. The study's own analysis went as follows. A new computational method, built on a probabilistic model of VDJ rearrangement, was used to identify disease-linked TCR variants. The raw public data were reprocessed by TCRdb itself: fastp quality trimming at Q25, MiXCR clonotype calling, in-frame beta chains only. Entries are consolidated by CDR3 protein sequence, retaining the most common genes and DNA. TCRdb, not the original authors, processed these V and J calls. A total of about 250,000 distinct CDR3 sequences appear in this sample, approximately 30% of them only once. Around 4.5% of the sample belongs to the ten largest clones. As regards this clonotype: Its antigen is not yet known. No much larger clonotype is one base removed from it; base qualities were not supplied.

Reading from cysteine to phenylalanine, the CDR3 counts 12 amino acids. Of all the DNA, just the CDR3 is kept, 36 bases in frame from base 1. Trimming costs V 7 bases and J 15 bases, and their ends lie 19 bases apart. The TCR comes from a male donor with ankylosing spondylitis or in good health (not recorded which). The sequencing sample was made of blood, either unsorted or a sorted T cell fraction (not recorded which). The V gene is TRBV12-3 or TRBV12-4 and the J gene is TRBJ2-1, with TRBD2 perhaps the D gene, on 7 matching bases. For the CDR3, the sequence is CASKVGGTKRFF. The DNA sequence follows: TGTGCCAGCAAGGTGGGGGGGACAAAGCGGTTCTTC.